Shown below are 27 T cell receptor beta chains from a single sample sequenced in a study of graft-versus-host responses after intestinal transplantation. Repertoires were generated with immunoSEQ multiplex PCR, while TCRdb's copy carries only in-frame clones and drops some. The top ten clones hold about 2.2% of a sample with roughly 9,900 clones, approximately 94% of them seen once. The sample was PBMCs, taken 8 days after intestinal transplant. The source is a human patient who received an intestinal transplant, so some T cells may come from the graft donor.

The chain combines TRBV28 with TRBJ1-1; D is uncertain. CDR3 length equals 15 residues. The V and J ends lost 5 bases and 0 bases respectively, with 13 bases between them. From germline, CDR1 is MDHEN and CDR2 SYDVKM. The DNA of the CDR3 is TGTGCCAGCAGTCTCCCCCGGGAACTGAACACTGAAGCTTTCTTT. Its translation is CASSLPRELNTEAFF.

This rearrangement joins TRBV5-1 to TRBJ2-2; tentative D call: TRBD2 (5 bases). V was trimmed by 1 base and J by 2 bases, leaving 9 bases between them. This CDR3 has 15 residues. Per germline, CDR1 SGHRS and CDR2 YFSETQ. CDR3 nucleotides: TGCGCCAGCAGCTTGAGCAGCGGAAACACCGGGGAGCTGTTTTTT. Its translation: CASSLSSGNTGELFF.

This chain uses TRBV7-6 with TRBJ2-7; D is undetermined. The V gene lost 4 bases and the J gene lost 2 bases, with 15 bases spanning the gap. The CDR3 contains 15 residues. CDR1 and CDR2 from the germline V gene are SGHVS and FNYEAQ. CDR3 bases: TGTGCCAGCAGCTCCCACACCTTGAACGCCTACGAGCAGTACTTC. Translation gives CASSSHTLNAYEQYF.

V gene TRBV7-9 combines with J gene TRBJ2-3, with TRBD1 matching 10 bases. The germline V gene has CDR1 SEHNR and CDR2 FQNEAQ (reference sequence). V trimming: 5 bases; J trimming: 2 bases; junction bases outside the gene matches: 10. The CDR3 is 17 residues long. This CDR3 reads CASSQPEGQGHTDTQYF. The CDR3 nucleotides read TGTGCCAGCAGCCAACCCGAGGGACAGGGGCACACAGATACGCAGTATTTT.

This clone was seen a few times. V gene TRBV7-9 combines with J gene TRBJ1-3; no definite D call. V shed 7 bases and J shed 0 bases, with 16 bases lying between them. The CDR3 is 16 residues long. Germline-derived CDR1 and CDR2 are SEHNR and FQNEAQ (reference sequence). The CDR3 DNA sequence: TGTGCCAGCACCCTCGGACCTCTCGGCTCTGGAAACACCATATATTTT. Its protein product is CASTLGPLGSGNTIYF.

This CDR3 is CASSLRGSLGWGLYNEQFF. In DNA, the CDR3 is TGTGCCAGCAGCCTCAGGGGAAGTTTAGGGTGGGGTCTTTACAATGAGCAGTTCTTC. The gene calls are TRBV13 and TRBJ2-1; a weak D match, TRBD1 (6 bases). CDR1 is PRHDT and CDR2 is FYEKMQ in the germline V gene (reference sequence). V lost 5 bases and J lost 4, with 27 bases in between. This CDR3 has 19 residues.

This clone showed up just once. The chain couples TRBV7-9 to TRBJ2-1, with 8 positions matching TRBD1. V lost 5 bases and J lost 7; bases outside the gene matches: 7. The V gene's germline CDR1 is SEHNR and CDR2 FQNEAQ (reference sequence). The CDR3 is 14 residues long. In DNA form, the CDR3 reads TGTGCCAGCAGCCAACGGGACAGGTTGAATGAGCAGTTCTTC. Translating it yields CASSQRDRLNEQFF. Together with reference TRBV7-9 and TRBJ2-1, the CDR3 gives the full variable domain: DTGVSQNPRHKITKRGQNVTFRCDPISEHNRLYWYRQTLGQGPEFLTYFQNEAQLEKSRLLSDRFSAERPKGSFSTLEIQRTEQGDSAMYLCASSQRDRLNEQFFGPGTRLTVL.

The chain employs TRBV11-2 and TRBJ2-2; D is uncertain. Germline lookup yields CDR1 SGHAT and CDR2 FQNNGV. The CDR3 is made up of 15 amino acids. V lost 5 bases and J 4 bases, leaving 14 bases between the germline ends. The CDR3 region is CASSPIDGFTGELFF. The CDR3, as DNA: TGTGCCAGCAGCCCGATCGACGGATTCACCGGGGAGCTGTTTTTT.

V usage is TRBV27 and J usage is TRBJ1-5; D ambiguous. V was pared by 3 bases and J by 3 bases, with 3 bases between. CDR1 and CDR2 (germline): MNHEY, SMNVEV (reference sequence). The CDR3 consists of 12 residues. The CDR3 reads CASSFVNQPQHF. DNA of the CDR3: TGTGCCAGCAGTTTCGTCAATCAGCCCCAGCATTTT.

The chain uses TRBV27 and TRBJ2-2; a weak D match, TRBD2 (5 bases). Germline CDR1 reads MNHEY; CDR2 reads SMNVEV (reference sequence). This CDR3 has 15 amino acids. Trimming shortened V by 7 bases and J by 5 bases, and 17 bases separated the two germline ends. The CDR3 bases are TGTGCCAGCACGAGGGCGGGCTCGGTTACCGGGGAGCTGTTTTTT. Amino acids: CASTRAGSVTGELFF.

V is TRBV6-5 and J is TRBJ2-7, with D uncertain. This CDR3 has 13 residues. CDR1 is MNHEY, CDR2 SVGAGI, per germline. Deletions cut 5 bases from V and 2 bases from J, with 10 bases between. DNA for the CDR3: TGTGCCAGCAGTCAGTCTTCCGCCTACGAGCAGTACTTC. Protein: CASSQSSAYEQYF.

The V call is TRBV5-1, the J call TRBJ2-3; 9 bases are a match to TRBD1. Germline V gene sequence: CDR1 SGHRS, CDR2 YFSETQ. The CDR3 runs 15 residues. The junction had 6 bases not matched to a gene; V was cut back by 4 bases and J by 3 bases. CDR3 region: CASSGRDRATDTQYF. In nucleotides, the CDR3 is TGCGCCAGCAGCGGCCGGGACAGGGCTACAGATACGCAGTATTTT.

The chain employs TRBV5-4 and TRBJ1-2; D is unresolved. The ends were cut back, 6 bases at V and 2 bases at J, with 20 bases in the middle. Looked up from germline, CDR1 is SGHNT and CDR2 is YYREEE (reference sequence). The CDR3 extends over 16 amino acids. CDR3 loop: CASTPCVPGKNYGYTF. The CDR3, as DNA: TGTGCCAGCACACCCTGCGTACCAGGAAAGAACTATGGCTACACCTTC.

The gene calls are TRBV30 and TRBJ2-7, with TRBD2 matching 7 bases. Per the germline V gene, CDR1 is GTSNPN and CDR2 is SVGIG (reference sequence). This CDR3 comprises 14 residues. V was pared by 3 bases and J by 0 bases, with 5 bases of the junction left unmatched. This CDR3 is CAWRGGVPSYEQYF. The CDR3 bases are TGTGCCTGGAGGGGGGGGGTCCCCTCCTACGAGCAGTACTTC.

This rearrangement joins TRBV6-1 to TRBJ1-1, with D unresolved. Trimming pared 0 bases from V and 5 bases from J, leaving 13 bases between. CDR3 length: 15 amino acids. Germline loops: CDR1 MNHNS, CDR2 SASEGT. CDR3 nucleotides: TGTGCCAGCAGTGAAGCGCCAGGTGGTAGGACTGAAGCTTTCTTT. It specifies CASSEAPGGRTEAFF.

V gene TRBV27 combines with J gene TRBJ2-2; D not certain. V was cut by 1 base and J by 5 bases, with 8 bases left in between. The germline V gene encodes CDR1 MNHEY and CDR2 SMNVEV (reference sequence). The CDR3 spans 14 residues. This chain's CDR3 is CASSLLVQTGELFF. In nucleotides, the CDR3 is TGTGCCAGCAGTTTATTGGTACAGACCGGGGAGCTGTTTTTT.

The chain combines TRBV10-3 with TRBJ2-5, with D unclear. The J call may be in error: the DNA end matches TRBJ2-7 better. Germline CDR1 and CDR2: ENHRY and SYGVKD. There are 15 residues in the CDR3. The CDR3 nucleotides are TGTGCCATCAGTGAGTCGTACGTGGCCGAGGACGAGCAGTACTTC. The encoded protein is CAISESYVAEDEQYF.

V is TRBV6-7 and J is TRBJ2-2, with D uncertain. TRBV6-7 is noted as an ORF with a role that remains uncertain. Trimming left V 0 bases short and J 0 bases short, with 11 bases between. The length of the CDR3 is 17 residues. CDR3 DNA: TGTGCCAGCAGTTACTCGATTGGAGTTGCGAACACCGGGGAGCTGTTTTTT. Amino acid sequence: CASSYSIGVANTGELFF.

J is TRBJ2-3 and V is TRBV7-9; 8 bases fit TRBD2. Losses at the gene ends were 0 bases for V and 2 bases for J; bases not matched to a gene: 1. Germline loops: CDR1 SEHNR, CDR2 FQNEAQ (reference sequence). The CDR3 is 15 residues long. The CDR3 region has the DNA TGTGCCAGCAGCTTAGCTAGCGGGGCCACAGATACGCAGTATTTT. Protein: CASSLASGATDTQYF.

In this sample, this clone turned up once. The chain carries TRBV7-2 and TRBJ2-3; D remains ambiguous. From germline, CDR1 is SGHTA and CDR2 FQGNSA. The CDR3 sequence is 14 residues long. V was trimmed by 4 bases and J by 1 base, leaving 9 bases between them. Written as DNA, the CDR3 is TGTGCCAGCAGCTCCCGGCAGGGCACAGATACGCAGTATTTT. Translated, it gives CASSSRQGTDTQYF.

The chain uses TRBV11-2 and TRBJ2-7, with D unclear. The ends were cut back, 1 base at V and 1 base at J, with 5 bases in the middle. CDR3 length equals 13 residues. Germline CDR1 SGHAT, CDR2 FQNNGV. CDR3 in amino acids: CASSLGASYEQYF. In DNA form, the CDR3 reads TGTGCCAGCAGCTTAGGTGCATCCTACGAGCAGTACTTC.

CDR3 sequence: CASSLWARYYGYTF. The CDR3, as DNA: TGTGCCAGCAGTTTATGGGCACGGTACTATGGCTACACCTTC. This chain links TRBV28 with TRBJ1-2; D gene ambiguous. There are 14 residues in the CDR3. Looked up from germline, CDR1 is MDHEN and CDR2 is SYDVKM. V was shortened by 0 bases and J by 3 bases, with 8 bases between the two germline ends.

This sequence joins TRBV5-1 and TRBJ2-5; 8 bases line up with TRBD2. The CDR3 contains 14 residues. The V gene end was trimmed by 7 bases and the J gene end by 0 bases; junction bases not matched to a gene: 5. Germline lookup yields CDR1 SGHRS and CDR2 YFSETQ. This CDR3 is CASGRGDYQETQYF. Here the CDR3 DNA reads TGCGCCAGCGGGCGGGGGGACTACCAAGAGACCCAGTACTTC.

The chain has TRBV4-1 and TRBJ2-7; 7 nucleotides align to TRBD2. Germline values: CDR1 MGHRA, CDR2 YSYEKL. The V gene end was trimmed by 2 bases and the J gene end by 6 bases; junction bases not matched to a gene: 10. The CDR3 spans 15 residues. CDR3 sequence: CASSQSGATMGEQYF. The DNA of the CDR3 is TGCGCCAGCAGCCAAAGCGGGGCTACAATGGGCGAGCAGTACTTC.

The gene calls are TRBV2 and TRBJ1-1, with 9 bases fitting TRBD1. Germline V CDR1 and CDR2: SNHLY, FYNNEI. Germline trimming cut 7 bases from V and 6 bases from J; bases unmatched to any gene: 3. The CDR3 has 12 amino acids. CDR3 sequence reads: CASIGTGPEAFF. CDR3 DNA sequence: TGTGCCAGCATCGGGACAGGGCCTGAAGCTTTCTTT.

The chain joins TRBV19 to TRBJ1-2; TRBD1 aligns across 8 bases. The CDR3 length is 14 residues. Losses at the gene ends were 5 bases for V and 4 bases for J; bases not matched to a gene: 6. In germline, CDR1 is LNHDA, CDR2 SQIVND (reference sequence). The CDR3 DNA is TGTGCCAGTAGTCCGGACAGGGTCCGCTATGGCTACACCTTC. Translation gives CASSPDRVRYGYTF. The full variable domain, in which reference TRBV19 and TRBJ1-2 provide the parts outside the CDR3, is DGGITQSPKYLFRKEGQNVTLSCEQNLNHDAMYWYRQDPGQGLRLIYYSQIVNDFQKGDIAEGYSVSREKKESFPLTVTSAQKNPTAFYLCASSPDRVRYGYTFGSGTRLTVV.

The genes are TRBV19 and TRBJ2-7, with 9 bases identical to TRBD2. Germline V gene lookup returns CDR1 LNHDA and CDR2 SQIVND (reference sequence). V lost 10 bases and J lost 0; bases outside the gene matches: 7. The CDR3 sequence is 14 residues long. CDR3 region: CATSTSGSSYEQYF. CDR3 nucleotides: TGTGCCACCTCGACTAGCGGAAGCTCCTACGAGCAGTACTTC. Full variable domain (rest looked up from reference TRBV19 and TRBJ2-7): DGGITQSPKYLFRKEGQNVTLSCEQNLNHDAMYWYRQDPGQGLRLIYYSQIVNDFQKGDIAEGYSVSREKKESFPLTVTSAQKNPTAFYLCATSTSGSSYEQYFGPGTRLTVT.